This entry concerns a single T cell receptor (beta chain). Germline CDR1 and CDR2: ENHRY and SYGVKD. Trimming removed 2 bases from V and 0 bases from J, with 8 bases in between. This CDR3 comprises 15 residues. The data derive from a study of OX40 agonist ivuxolimab in advanced cancers. Clones were sequenced by immunoSEQ multiplex PCR, and TCRdb holds only the in-frame ones, with some missing. The sample lists 60,000 to 100,000 clones; roughly 87% were seen once. This receptor was taken from an adult with an advanced solid tumor such as melanoma, head and neck, liver or kidney cancer. The chain joins TRBV10-3 to TRBJ1-5; D call uncertain. Sequenced material: CD4+ or CD8+ T cells sorted from blood, taken in a trial of the OX40 agonist ivuxolimab. In nucleotides, the CDR3 is TGTGCCATCAGTGAGACAGAGCTTAGCAATCAGCCCCAGCATTTT. It is translated as CAISETELSNQPQHF.